This T cell receptor (beta chain) was sequenced during a study of T cells in localized non-small cell lung cancer. Turning to this clone: Antigen: not known. The germline gene is not matched at one end of the junction; a read error may be the cause.

Assay: immunoSEQ multiplex PCR; the TCRdb copy retains only in-frame clones and omits some. The repertoire includes around 40,000 clones, 70% to 90% of them detected once, and almost 6.5% sits in the top ten. Looked up from germline, CDR1 is SGHAT and CDR2 is FQNNGV. The length of the CDR3 is 14 residues. Study results and limitations: Those with higher blood T cell density had longer overall survival. Uninvolved adjacent lung had the highest recorded T cell clonality, with tumor below it.

This specimen consisted of peripheral blood, obtained before any cancer treatment. V is TRBV11-2 and J is TRBJ1-2, with 7 bases matching TRBD1. This clonotype was obtained from a man aged 35 to 69 with stage I lung adenocarcinoma. CDR3 sequence (DNA): TGTGCCAGCAGCTTGACCGGGACAGACTTTGGCCACACCTTC. It yields the protein CASSLTGTDFGHTF.